This T cell receptor (beta chain) originates from a study of cytomegalovirus exposure and HLA in healthy donors. Study results and limitations: Testing in vitro showed a few CMV-associated chains specific for CMV antigens.

There are 14 residues in the CDR3. Looked up from germline, CDR1 is MDHEN and CDR2 is SYDVKM. Trimming cost V 2 bases and J 7 bases; bases outside gene matches: 5. Notes on this clone: What it binds is unknown.

TCRdb keeps only in-frame clones here, not all; method: immunoSEQ multiplex PCR. Of more than 55,000 clones in the sample, 75% to 95% were seen once. The source of this sequence is a young man in good health and CMV-seronegative. Sequencing was performed on PBMCs. The rearrangement uses TRBV28 and TRBJ2-7; 10 bases fit TRBD2. The CDR3 here is CASSLLAGAEEQYF. CDR3 coding DNA: TGTGCCAGCAGTTTACTAGCGGGAGCTGAGGAGCAGTACTTC.